The T cell receptor (beta chain) under discussion was sequenced for a study of blood T cell repertoires in COVID-19. Background on the study: The United States, Italy and Spain were the sources of the acute and convalescent COVID-19 samples. Sources were T cells, B-cell-depleted T cells, or PBMCs; the material itself was cDNA or gDNA.

Germline V lookup: CDR1 LGHNT, CDR2 FRNRAP. CDR3 length: 16 amino acids. The germline V and J ends were trimmed by 4 bases and 4 bases, with 17 bases remaining between them. Seattle patients were enrolled while actively infected and followed longitudinally. In the original analysis: It was from reference gene primer amplification that nucleated cell counts were estimated. TCRdb's copy holds only in-frame clones and misses some; the assay was immunoSEQ multiplex PCR. The D gene and trimming were derived from the DNA, and the V and J assignments and clone size from that table. This table holds about 200,000 clones, about 85% found once.

The chain carries TRBV12-5 and TRBJ2-1, with D possibly being TRBD1 (5 bases). The sequenced sample was peripheral blood. This TCR came from a woman in her 50s with COVID-19, enrolled during active disease. DNA for the CDR3: TGTGCTAGTGGTTCCCCCCTAACGACAGTTTACAATGAGCAGTTCTTC. Encoded protein: CASGSPLTTVYNEQFF.